Presented here are 14 T cell receptor beta chains from one specimen sequenced in a study of blood T cells in healthy people across ages. It was with a sample-barcoded 5' primer and a J-beta primer mix that a second PCR of roughly 7 to 12 cycles was run. MiXCR, applied by TCRdb to the 5' RACE reads, yields one record per CDR3 protein. Among around 1,500,000 distinct CDR3 sequences listed, approximately 38% were seen once. Specimen: blood. Every receptor here comes from a woman aged 18-29 years in good health.

This clonotype has a handful of counts. The rearrangement joins TRBV12-3 or TRBV12-4 to TRBJ1-1, with 11 bases lining up with TRBD1. CDR3 length: 14 residues. V lost 6 bases to trimming and J lost 8 bases; unmatched junction nucleotides: 8. CDR3 sequence reads: CASRPGQGGKEAFF. The CDR3 region has the DNA TGTGCCAGCAGGCCGGGACAGGGGGGGAAAGAAGCTTTCTTT.

The rearrangement links TRBV2 to TRBJ2-5; the D gene is possibly TRBD1 (5 bases). The DNA matches TRBJ2-7 better at its end, which makes the J call doubtful. This CDR3 is 12 amino acids long. Germline V CDR1 and CDR2: SNHLY, FYNNEI. This chain's CDR3 is CASKGLPYEQYF. In DNA form, the CDR3 reads TGTGCCAGCAAGGGGCTCCCCTACGAGCAGTACTTC.

The V call is TRBV11-1, the J call TRBJ2-7, with D possibly TRBD1 on 6 matching bases. Trimming shortened V by 6 bases and J by 6 bases, and 18 bases separated the two germline ends. The CDR3 covers 14 residues. Germline V gene data show CDR1 as SGHAT and CDR2 as FQDESV (reference sequence). In nucleotides, the CDR3 is TGTGCCAGCAGTCACAGGGACCACCCTATCGAGCAGTACTTC. Its translation: CASSHRDHPIEQYF.

The sample holds one count of this clonotype. This chain links TRBV7-9 with TRBJ2-2; no definite D call. CDR1 is SEHNR and CDR2 is FQNEAQ in the germline V gene (reference sequence). The CDR3 spans 14 residues. V was clipped by 4 bases and J by 6 bases, with 12 bases between them. Here the CDR3 reads CASSWGSLSGELFF. The CDR3 coding sequence is TGTGCCAGCAGCTGGGGATCGTTGTCCGGGGAGCTGTTTTTT.

In this sample, this clonotype turned up a few times. V is TRBV20-1 and J is TRBJ1-2; D is undetermined. The CDR3 runs 12 residues. V was pared by 6 bases and J by 3 bases, with 11 bases between. Germline V CDR1 and CDR2: DFQATT, SNEGSKA (reference sequence). DNA for the CDR3: TGCAGTGCCCAACCGGGCGACTATGGCTACACCTTC. Encoded protein: CSAQPGDYGYTF.

This chain uses TRBV29-1 with TRBJ2-1; 8 bases align to TRBD2. CDR1 and CDR2 from the germline V gene are SQVTM and ANQGSEA. V was pared by 6 bases and J by 10 bases, with 14 bases of the junction left unmatched. The CDR3 is 14 residues long. The CDR3, as DNA: TGCAGCGTCTTGCAGGAAGGGACTAGAGGCGAGCAGTTCTTC. Its protein is CSVLQEGTRGEQFF.

The J gene is TRBJ2-7, the V gene TRBV18; D possibly uses TRBD1 or TRBD2 (5 bases each). Trimming cost V 6 bases and J 0 bases, with 15 bases left between them. This CDR3 comprises 15 residues. Germline CDR1 KGHSH, CDR2 LQKENI. CDR3 DNA: TGTGCCAGCTCCTGGGGGAGTACGTCCTCCTACGAGCAGTACTTC. Its protein product is CASSWGSTSSYEQYF.

The chain combines TRBV4-1 with TRBJ1-1, with D possibly being TRBD1 (5 bases). The CDR3 has 16 residues. Trimming shortened V by 1 base and J by 5 bases, and 17 bases separated the two germline ends. Germline values: CDR1 MGHRA, CDR2 YSYEKL. CDR3 sequence: CASSQAPPGLRTEAFF. The DNA for the CDR3 is TGCGCCAGCAGCCAAGCTCCACCAGGGCTGAGGACTGAAGCTTTCTTT.

In regard to this clonotype: One end of the junction varies from germline; a read error may be responsible. The V call is TRBV5-1, the J call TRBJ2-1; 9 bases fit TRBD2. Germline V gene data show CDR1 as SGHRS and CDR2 as YFSETQ. The CDR3 has 17 amino acids. The CDR3 sequence: CASGLLSGRLTYNGQFF. The CDR3 nucleotides are TGCGCCAGCGGCTTGTTAAGCGGGAGGCTAACCTACAATGGGCAGTTCTTC.

The rearrangement links TRBV2 to TRBJ1-5; weak D call: TRBD1 (6 bases). The CDR3 has 13 residues. Trimming pared 4 bases from V and 5 bases from J, leaving 9 bases between. Germline CDR1 is SNHLY and CDR2 is FYNNEI. The CDR3 protein is CASSAGVDQPQHF. The CDR3 DNA is TGTGCCAGCAGTGCAGGGGTCGATCAGCCCCAGCATTTT. The full variable domain, in which reference TRBV2 and TRBJ1-5 provide the parts outside the CDR3, is EPEVTQTPSHQVTQMGQEVILRCVPISNHLYFYWYRQILGQKVEFLVSFYNNEISEKSEIFDDQFSVERPDGSNFTLKIRSTKLEDSAMYFCASSAGVDQPQHFGDGTRLSIL.

There are a few counts of this clonotype. The chain has TRBV9 and TRBJ2-1; D possibly corresponds to TRBD2 (7 bases). Germline V gene data show CDR1 as SGDLS and CDR2 as YYNGEE. The V and J ends lost 4 bases and 5 bases respectively, with 19 bases between them. This CDR3 has 16 amino acids. The CDR3 DNA reads as TGTGCCAGCAGCCTGGGAGGCGGGGGCCCTAACAATGAGCAGTTCTTC. Translation: CASSLGGGGPNNEQFF.

The chain uses TRBV6-5 and TRBJ2-5, with 8 bases matching TRBD2. The V and J ends lost 0 bases and 4 bases, in that order; junction bases with no gene match: 4. Germline-derived CDR1 and CDR2 are MNHEY and SVGAGI. This CDR3 comprises 15 residues. CDR3 amino acids: CASSYSGAGGETQYF. CDR3 bases: TGTGCCAGCAGTTACTCGGGGGCGGGAGGAGAGACCCAGTACTTC.

This clonotype occurred a few times. This chain connects TRBV7-3 to TRBJ1-6; D remains ambiguous. Germline lookup yields CDR1 SGHTA and CDR2 FQGTGA. The CDR3 has 17 amino acids. Trimming stripped 5 bases from V and 10 bases from J, with 24 bases between. CDR3 residues: CASSPFSRAGGASPLHF. The CDR3 DNA follows: TGTGCCAGCAGCCCCTTTAGCCGGGCAGGAGGAGCATCACCCCTCCACTTT.

This clonotype occurred a few times. The DNA of the CDR3 is TGTGCCATCAGCCAAAGGGATGTCCATGGAATCACAGATACGCAGTATTTT. This encodes CAISQRDVHGITDTQYF. The V and J genes are TRBV10-3 and TRBJ2-3; no reliable D call. Germline V CDR1 and CDR2: ENHRY, SYGVKD. Trimming pared 6 bases from V and 2 bases from J, leaving 21 bases between. The CDR3 extends over 17 amino acids.